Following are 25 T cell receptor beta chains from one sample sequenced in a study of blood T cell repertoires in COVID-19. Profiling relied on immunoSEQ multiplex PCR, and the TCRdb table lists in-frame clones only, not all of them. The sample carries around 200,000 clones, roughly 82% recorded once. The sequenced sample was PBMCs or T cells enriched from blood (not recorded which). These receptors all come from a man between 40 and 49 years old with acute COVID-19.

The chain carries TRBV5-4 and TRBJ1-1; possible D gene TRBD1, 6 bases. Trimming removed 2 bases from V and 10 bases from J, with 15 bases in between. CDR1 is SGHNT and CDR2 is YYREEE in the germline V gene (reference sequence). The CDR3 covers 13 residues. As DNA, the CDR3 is TGTGCCAGCAGCTTAGAAGGGCCCAGGGGAGCTTTCTTT. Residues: CASSLEGPRGAFF.

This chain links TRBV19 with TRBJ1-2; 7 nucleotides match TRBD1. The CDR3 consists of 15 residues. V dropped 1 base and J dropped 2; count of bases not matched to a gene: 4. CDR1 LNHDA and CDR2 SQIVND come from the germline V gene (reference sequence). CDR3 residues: CASSIVGDSNYGYTF. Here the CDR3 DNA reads TGTGCCAGTAGTATAGTAGGGGACAGCAACTATGGCTACACCTTC.

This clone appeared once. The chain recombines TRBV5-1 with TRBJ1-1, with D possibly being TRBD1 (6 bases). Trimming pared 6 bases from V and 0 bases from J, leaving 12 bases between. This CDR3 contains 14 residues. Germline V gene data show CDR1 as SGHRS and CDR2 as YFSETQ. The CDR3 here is CASTDGQLNTEAFF. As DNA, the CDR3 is TGCGCCAGCACGGATGGACAGTTGAACACTGAAGCTTTCTTT.

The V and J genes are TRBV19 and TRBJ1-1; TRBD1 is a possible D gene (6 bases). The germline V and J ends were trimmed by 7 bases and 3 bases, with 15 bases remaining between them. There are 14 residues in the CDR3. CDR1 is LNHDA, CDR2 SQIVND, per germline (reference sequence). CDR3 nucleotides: TGTGCCAGTAATCCGACAGGCTTATACACTGAAGCTTTCTTT. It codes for CASNPTGLYTEAFF.

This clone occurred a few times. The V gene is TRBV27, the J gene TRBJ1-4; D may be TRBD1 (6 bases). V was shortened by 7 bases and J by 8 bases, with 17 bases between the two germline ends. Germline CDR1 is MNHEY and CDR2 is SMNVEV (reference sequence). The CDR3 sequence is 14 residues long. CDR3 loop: CASKFQGLREKLFF. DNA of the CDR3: TGTGCCAGCAAGTTTCAGGGGTTACGGGAAAAACTGTTTTTT.

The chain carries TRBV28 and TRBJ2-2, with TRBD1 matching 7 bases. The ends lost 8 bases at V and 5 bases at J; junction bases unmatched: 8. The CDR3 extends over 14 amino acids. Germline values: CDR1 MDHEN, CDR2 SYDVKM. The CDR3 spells CASAAGGWTGELFF. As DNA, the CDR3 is TGTGCCAGCGCCGCAGGGGGTTGGACCGGGGAGCTGTTTTTT.

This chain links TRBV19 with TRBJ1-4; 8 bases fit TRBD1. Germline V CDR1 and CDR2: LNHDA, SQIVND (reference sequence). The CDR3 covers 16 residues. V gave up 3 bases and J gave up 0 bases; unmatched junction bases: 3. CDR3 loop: CASSMRTGPTNEKLFF. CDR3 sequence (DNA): TGTGCCAGTAGTATGCGGACAGGGCCAACTAATGAAAAACTGTTTTTT.

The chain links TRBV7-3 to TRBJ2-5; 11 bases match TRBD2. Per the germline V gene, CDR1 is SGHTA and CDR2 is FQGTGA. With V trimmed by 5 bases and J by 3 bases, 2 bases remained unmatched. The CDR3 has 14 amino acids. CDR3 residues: CASSMGLAEETQYF. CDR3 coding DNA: TGTGCCAGCAGCATGGGACTAGCGGAAGAGACCCAGTACTTC.

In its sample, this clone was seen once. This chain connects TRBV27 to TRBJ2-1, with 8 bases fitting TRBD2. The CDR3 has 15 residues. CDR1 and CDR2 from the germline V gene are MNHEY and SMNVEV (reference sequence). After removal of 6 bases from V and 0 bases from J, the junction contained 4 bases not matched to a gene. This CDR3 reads CASRRSGISYNEQFF. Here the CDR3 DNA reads TGTGCCAGCAGACGTAGCGGGATCTCCTACAATGAGCAGTTCTTC.

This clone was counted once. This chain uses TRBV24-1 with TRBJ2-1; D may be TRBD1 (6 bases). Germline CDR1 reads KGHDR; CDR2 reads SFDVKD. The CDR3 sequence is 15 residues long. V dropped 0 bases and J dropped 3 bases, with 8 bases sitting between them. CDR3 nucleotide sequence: TGTGCCACCAGTGATTTGGGACAGTTCTACAATGAGCAGTTCTTC. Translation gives CATSDLGQFYNEQFF.

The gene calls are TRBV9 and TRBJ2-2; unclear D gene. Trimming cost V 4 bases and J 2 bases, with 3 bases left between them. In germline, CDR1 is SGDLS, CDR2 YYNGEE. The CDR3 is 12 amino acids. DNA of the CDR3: TGTGCCAGCAGCCTTAACACCGGGGAGCTGTTTTTT. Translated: CASSLNTGELFF.

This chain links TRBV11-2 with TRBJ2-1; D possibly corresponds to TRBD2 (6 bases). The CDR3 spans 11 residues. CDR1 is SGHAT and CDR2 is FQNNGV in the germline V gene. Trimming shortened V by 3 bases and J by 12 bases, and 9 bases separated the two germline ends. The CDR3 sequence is CASSFRDLQFF. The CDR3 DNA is TGTGCCAGCAGCTTCCGGGACTTGCAGTTCTTC. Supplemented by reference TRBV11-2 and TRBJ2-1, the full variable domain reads EAGVAQSPRYKIIEKRQSVAFWCNPISGHATLYWYQQILGQGPKLLIQFQNNGVVDDSQLPKDRFSAERLKGVDSTLKIQPAKLEDSAVYLCASSFRDLQFFGPGTRLTVL.

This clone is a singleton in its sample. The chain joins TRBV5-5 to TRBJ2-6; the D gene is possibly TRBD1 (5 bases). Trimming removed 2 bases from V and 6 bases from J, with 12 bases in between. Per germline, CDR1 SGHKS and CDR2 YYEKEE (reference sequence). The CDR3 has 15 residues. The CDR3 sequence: CASSFQGGKANVLTF. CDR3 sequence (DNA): TGTGCCAGCAGCTTCCAGGGCGGAAAGGCCAACGTCCTGACTTTC.

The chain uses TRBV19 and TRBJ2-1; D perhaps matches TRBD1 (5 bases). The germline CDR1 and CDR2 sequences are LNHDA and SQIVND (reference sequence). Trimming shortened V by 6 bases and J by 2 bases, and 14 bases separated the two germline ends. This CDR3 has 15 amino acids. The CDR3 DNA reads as TGTGCCAGTAGGCTAAGGGGCAGAGCCTACAATGAGCAGTTCTTC. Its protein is CASRLRGRAYNEQFF. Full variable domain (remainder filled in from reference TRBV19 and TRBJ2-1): DGGITQSPKYLFRKEGQNVTLSCEQNLNHDAMYWYRQDPGQGLRLIYYSQIVNDFQKGDIAEGYSVSREKKESFPLTVTSAQKNPTAFYLCASRLRGRAYNEQFFGPGTRLTVL.

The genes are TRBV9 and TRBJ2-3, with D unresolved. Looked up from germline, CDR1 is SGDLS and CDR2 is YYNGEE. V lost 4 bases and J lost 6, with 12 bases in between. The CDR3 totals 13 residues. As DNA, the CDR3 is TGTGCCAGCAGCCCCACGAAGAGGGATACGCAGTATTTT. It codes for CASSPTKRDTQYF.

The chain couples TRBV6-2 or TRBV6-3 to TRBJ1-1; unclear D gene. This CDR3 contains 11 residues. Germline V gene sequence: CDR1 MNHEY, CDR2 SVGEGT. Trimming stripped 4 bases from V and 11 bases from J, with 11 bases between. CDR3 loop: CASSFPRGAFF. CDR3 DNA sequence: TGTGCCAGCAGTTTTCCCCGCGGGGCTTTCTTT.

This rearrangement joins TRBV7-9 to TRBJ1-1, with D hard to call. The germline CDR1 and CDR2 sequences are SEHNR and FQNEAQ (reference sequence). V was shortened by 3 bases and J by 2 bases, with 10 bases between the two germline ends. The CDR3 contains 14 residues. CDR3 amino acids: CASSFSGRNTEAFF. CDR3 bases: TGTGCCAGCAGCTTCTCAGGCCGCAACACTGAAGCTTTCTTT.

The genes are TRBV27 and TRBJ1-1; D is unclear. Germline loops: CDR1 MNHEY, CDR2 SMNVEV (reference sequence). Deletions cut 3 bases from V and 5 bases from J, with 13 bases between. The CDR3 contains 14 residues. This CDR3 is CASSFAIRGTEAFF. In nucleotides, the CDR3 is TGTGCCAGCAGTTTTGCCATCCGGGGAACTGAAGCTTTCTTT.

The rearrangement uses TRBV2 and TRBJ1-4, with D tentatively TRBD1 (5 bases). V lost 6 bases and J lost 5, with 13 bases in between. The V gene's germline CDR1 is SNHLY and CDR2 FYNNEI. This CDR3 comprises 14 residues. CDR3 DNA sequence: TGTGCCAGCAGGGGCGGGGCAGAAAATGAAAAACTGTTTTTT. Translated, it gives CASRGGAENEKLFF. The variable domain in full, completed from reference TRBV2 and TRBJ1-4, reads EPEVTQTPSHQVTQMGQEVILRCVPISNHLYFYWYRQILGQKVEFLVSFYNNEISEKSEIFDDQFSVERPDGSNFTLKIRSTKLEDSAMYFCASRGGAENEKLFFGSGTQLSVL.

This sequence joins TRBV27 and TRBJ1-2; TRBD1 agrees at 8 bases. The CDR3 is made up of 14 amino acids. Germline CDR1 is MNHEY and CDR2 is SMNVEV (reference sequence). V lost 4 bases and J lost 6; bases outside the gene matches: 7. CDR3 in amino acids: CASSSLSGGHGYTF. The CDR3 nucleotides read TGTGCCAGCAGTTCACTATCAGGGGGCCATGGCTACACCTTC.

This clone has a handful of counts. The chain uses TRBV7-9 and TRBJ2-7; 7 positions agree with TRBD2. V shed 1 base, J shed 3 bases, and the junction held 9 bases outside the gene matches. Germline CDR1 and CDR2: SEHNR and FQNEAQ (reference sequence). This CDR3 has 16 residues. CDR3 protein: CASSLVREGSHYEQYF. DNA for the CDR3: TGTGCCAGCAGCTTAGTGAGGGAGGGCAGCCACTACGAGCAGTACTTC.

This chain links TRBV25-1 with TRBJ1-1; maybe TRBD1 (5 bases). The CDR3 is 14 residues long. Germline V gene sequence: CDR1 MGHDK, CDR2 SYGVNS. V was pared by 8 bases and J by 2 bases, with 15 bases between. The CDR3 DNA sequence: TGTGCCAGCGAGGACTGGGGGGAAAACACTGAAGCTTTCTTT. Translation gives CASEDWGENTEAFF.

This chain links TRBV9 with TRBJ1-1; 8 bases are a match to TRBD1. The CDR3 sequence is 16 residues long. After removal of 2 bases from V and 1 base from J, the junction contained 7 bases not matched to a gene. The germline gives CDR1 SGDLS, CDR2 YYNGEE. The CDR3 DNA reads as TGTGCCAGCAGCGTTTCTACAGGGGGAAAGAACACTGAAGCTTTCTTT. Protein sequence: CASSVSTGGKNTEAFF.

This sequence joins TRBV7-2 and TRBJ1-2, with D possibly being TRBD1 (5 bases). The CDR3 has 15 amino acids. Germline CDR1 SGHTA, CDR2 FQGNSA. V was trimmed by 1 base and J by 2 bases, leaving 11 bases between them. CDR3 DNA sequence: TGTGCCAGCAGCTTAGATGCAGGGCCGAACTATGGCTACACCTTC. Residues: CASSLDAGPNYGYTF.

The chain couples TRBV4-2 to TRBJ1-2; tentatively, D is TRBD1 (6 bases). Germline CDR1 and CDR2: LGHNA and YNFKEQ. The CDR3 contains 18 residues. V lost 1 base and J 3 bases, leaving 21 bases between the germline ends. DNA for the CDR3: TGTGCCAGCAGCCAAGGGTCTAAGGGGGGGTCGTCTCACTATGGCTACACCTTC. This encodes CASSQGSKGGSSHYGYTF.